Given below is one T cell receptor (beta chain) in context. Only in-frame clones appear in the TCRdb table, and some are missing; sequencing was by immunoSEQ multiplex PCR. The sample carries tens of thousands of clones, 75% to 90% recorded once. This specimen comes from a study of OX40 agonist ivuxolimab in advanced cancers. About the study: Patient treatment consisted of intravenous ivuxolimab administration every 2 weeks at 0.01 to 10 mg/kg.

This CDR3 region has 16 residues. This chain connects TRBV21-1 to TRBJ2-1; the D segment call TRBD2 is taken from the table without a DNA check. TRBV21-1 is termed a pseudogene. This receptor was obtained from an adult with an advanced solid tumor such as melanoma, head and neck, liver or kidney cancer. Sequenced material: CD4+ or CD8+ T cells sorted from blood, taken in a trial of the OX40 agonist ivuxolimab. Here the CDR3 reads CASSKVTGGPVNEQFF. Written as DNA, the CDR3 is TGTGCCAGCAGCAAAGTTACCGGGGGGCCGGTCAATGAGCAGTTCTTC.